These 23 T cell receptor beta chains were all obtained from the same sample, sequenced in a study of cytomegalovirus exposure and HLA in healthy donors. Clones were read by immunoSEQ multiplex PCR, and TCRdb kept only the in-frame ones, dropping some. The repertoire has about 56,000 clones, 93% of them found once; the top ten carry 1.5% to 2%. Sequences were obtained from PBMCs. The receptors were gathered from a woman in her late teens or twenties in good health and CMV-seropositive.

The V gene is TRBV7-6, the J gene TRBJ2-7, with 9 bases matching TRBD1. Trimming at V came to 0 bases and at J to 6 bases, leaving 6 bases not matched to a gene. The germline V gene encodes CDR1 SGHVS and CDR2 FNYEAQ. This CDR3 is built from 15 residues. The CDR3 here is CASSLARTGAVEQYF. The CDR3, as DNA: TGTGCCAGCAGCTTAGCGAGGACAGGGGCGGTCGAGCAGTACTTC.

Concerning this clone itself: The junction differs from germline at one of its ends, possibly a read error. This CDR3 reads CAGSIGTHTGELFF. CDR3 in DNA: TGCGCCGGCAGCATCGGGACACACACCGGGGAGCTGTTTTTT. The J gene is TRBJ2-2, the V gene TRBV5-1, with a tentative D call TRBD1 (6 bases). CDR3 length: 14 amino acids. CDR1 is SGHRS, CDR2 YFSETQ, per germline.

This chain joins TRBV21-1 and TRBJ2-7; the table gives TRBD2 as D, unverified against the DNA. TRBV21-1 is termed a pseudogene. The CDR3 runs 17 residues. DNA of the CDR3: TGTGCCAGCAGCAAAGGGTGTGGAGGGATAAAGTGGGACGAGCAGTACTTC. Its translation is CASSKGCGGIKWDEQYF.

The chain employs TRBV19 and TRBJ1-1, with D unresolved. Germline lookup yields CDR1 LNHDA and CDR2 SQIVND (reference sequence). The CDR3 covers 12 residues. V lost 8 bases, J lost 5 bases, and 12 bases lay in between. For the CDR3, the DNA is TGTGCCAGTGGGGAGCCGAGGACTGAAGCTTTCTTT. Translation gives CASGEPRTEAFF.

This chain links TRBV7-9 with TRBJ1-3; D is unresolved. Germline CDR1 and CDR2: SEHNR and FQNEAQ (reference sequence). The CDR3 extends over 15 amino acids. The ends were cut back, 2 bases at V and 1 base at J, with 9 bases in the middle. The CDR3 loop reads CASSLNLLSGNTIYF. CDR3 bases: TGTGCCAGCAGCTTAAATCTCCTTTCTGGAAACACCATATATTTT. Combining the CDR3 with reference TRBV7-9 and TRBJ1-3 gives the whole variable domain DTGVSQNPRHKITKRGQNVTFRCDPISEHNRLYWYRQTLGQGPEFLTYFQNEAQLEKSRLLSDRFSAERPKGSFSTLEIQRTEQGDSAMYLCASSLNLLSGNTIYFGEGSWLTVV.

V and J are TRBV9 and TRBJ2-7, with TRBD2 identical over 9 bases. Per the germline V gene, CDR1 is SGDLS and CDR2 is YYNGEE. This CDR3 is 14 amino acids long. V was clipped by 2 bases and J by 5 bases; unmatched bases: 5. CDR3 in amino acids: CASSVGTSNHEQYF. CDR3 bases: TGTGCCAGCAGCGTCGGGACTAGCAACCACGAGCAGTACTTC.

The chain recombines TRBV10-3 with TRBJ1-2; D gene uncertain. V lost 6 bases, J lost 1 base, and 12 bases lay in between. This CDR3 has 14 residues. Germline V gene lookup returns CDR1 ENHRY and CDR2 SYGVKD. The CDR3 here is CAISSQAGNYGYTF. CDR3 nucleotides: TGTGCCATCAGCTCCCAGGCGGGTAACTATGGCTACACCTTC.

The chain employs TRBV7-9 and TRBJ2-4; TRBD1 matches at 7 bases. Germline CDR1 reads SEHNR; CDR2 reads FQNEAQ (reference sequence). The CDR3 sequence is 13 residues long. J was trimmed by 7 bases and V by 3 bases; bases with no gene match: 3. The CDR3 region is CASSLRGQNIQYF. The CDR3 nucleotides are TGTGCCAGCAGCTTGAGGGGGCAGAACATTCAGTACTTC.

The V call is TRBV11-2, the J call TRBJ1-5; tentatively, D is TRBD1 (6 bases). This CDR3 has 17 amino acids. Germline V gives CDR1 SGHAT, CDR2 FQNNGV. Trimming took off 0 bases at V and 3 bases at J, with 15 bases between the two ends. The CDR3 DNA follows: TGTGCCAGCAGCTTAGATCGTGCGGACAGCCCCAATCAGCCCCAGCATTTT. Translating it yields CASSLDRADSPNQPQHF.

This chain connects TRBV7-2 to TRBJ2-3; a possible D gene is TRBD2 (6 bases). This CDR3 spans 16 amino acids. V was trimmed by 5 bases and J by 4 bases, leaving 19 bases between them. Germline lookup yields CDR1 SGHTA and CDR2 FQGNSA. This chain's CDR3 is CASSLRVRVAADTQYF. CDR3 nucleotide sequence: TGTGCCAGCAGCCTCCGGGTCAGGGTAGCGGCAGATACGCAGTATTTT.

V is TRBV6-1 and J is TRBJ1-6; D is unresolved. Germline CDR1 is MNHNS and CDR2 is SASEGT. CDR3 length: 15 residues. Deletions cut 2 bases from V and 0 bases from J, with 5 bases between. The CDR3 sequence is CASSERYSYNSPLHF. DNA for the CDR3: TGTGCCAGCAGTGAACGGTACTCCTATAATTCACCCCTCCACTTT.

The chain has TRBV6-1 and TRBJ1-5, with unresolved D. Germline lookup yields CDR1 MNHNS and CDR2 SASEGT. Between the trimmed V and J ends, which lost 8 bases and 2 bases, there was a span of 10 bases. This CDR3 contains 13 residues. Here the CDR3 DNA reads TGTGCCAGCTCAAGAACAGGCAATCAGCCCCAGCATTTT. Translated: CASSRTGNQPQHF.

This chain uses TRBV19 with TRBJ1-5; D is unresolved. V gave up 5 bases and J gave up 3 bases, with 8 bases separating them. In germline, CDR1 is LNHDA, CDR2 SQIVND (reference sequence). The CDR3 is 13 amino acids. In DNA form, the CDR3 reads TGTGCCAGTAGTTCCAGTTTCAATCAGCCCCAGCATTTT. Amino acids: CASSSSFNQPQHF. Combining the CDR3 with reference TRBV19 and TRBJ1-5 gives the whole variable domain DGGITQSPKYLFRKEGQNVTLSCEQNLNHDAMYWYRQDPGQGLRLIYYSQIVNDFQKGDIAEGYSVSREKKESFPLTVTSAQKNPTAFYLCASSSSFNQPQHFGDGTRLSIL.

This chain joins TRBV10-3 and TRBJ1-1; 7 bases agree with TRBD1. The length of the CDR3 is 14 residues. From germline, CDR1 is ENHRY and CDR2 SYGVKD. The ends lost 10 bases at V and 3 bases at J; junction bases unmatched: 11. The DNA for the CDR3 is TGTGCCACCAGGCTTGCAGGGGGTGACACTGAAGCTTTCTTT. The encoded protein is CATRLAGGDTEAFF.

The V and J genes are TRBV19 and TRBJ2-3; 16 bases are a match to TRBD2. This CDR3 has 22 amino acids. Germline V gives CDR1 LNHDA, CDR2 SQIVND (reference sequence). V shed 4 bases, J shed 1 base, and the junction held 17 bases outside the gene matches. CDR3 amino acids: CASSTINYGTSGGDRGTDTQYF. In DNA form, the CDR3 reads TGTGCCAGTAGTACCATCAATTATGGGACTAGCGGGGGGGACCGGGGCACAGATACGCAGTATTTT.

The J gene is TRBJ2-1, the V gene TRBV19; the D gene is possibly TRBD2 (7 bases). The germline CDR1 and CDR2 sequences are LNHDA and SQIVND (reference sequence). Trimming stripped 5 bases from V and 7 bases from J, with 12 bases between. CDR3 length: 13 residues. The CDR3 sequence is CASSWGGRNEQFF. DNA for the CDR3: TGTGCCAGTAGTTGGGGGGGCCGAAATGAGCAGTTCTTC.

J is TRBJ2-2 and V is TRBV9; a possible D gene is TRBD2 (7 bases). The V end lost 3 bases, the J end lost 3 bases, and 12 bases lay between the germline ends. This CDR3 is 15 amino acids long. The germline gives CDR1 SGDLS, CDR2 YYNGEE. Here the CDR3 DNA reads TGTGCCAGCAGCGCCCGGGGGGCGGACACCGGGGAGCTGTTTTTT. Translating it yields CASSARGADTGELFF.

The chain is built from TRBV7-6 and TRBJ2-7; D not certain. The CDR3 consists of 14 residues. CDR1 and CDR2 (germline): SGHVS, FNYEAQ. Trimming took off 1 base at V and 9 bases at J, with 16 bases between the two ends. The CDR3 coding sequence is TGTGCCAGCAGCTTAGAGCTAGTGGCCGGTGTGCAGTACTTC. It yields the protein CASSLELVAGVQYF. Full variable domain (remainder filled in from reference TRBV7-6 and TRBJ2-7): GAGVSQSPRYKVTKRGQDVALRCDPISGHVSLYWYRQALGQGPEFLTYFNYEAQQDKSGLPNDRFSAERPEGSISTLTIQRTEQRDSAMYRCASSLELVAGVQYFGPGTRLTVT.

The chain joins TRBV7-6 to TRBJ2-5; 10 nucleotides agree with TRBD1. J was trimmed by 14 bases and V by 5 bases; bases with no gene match: 17. CDR1 and CDR2 from the germline V gene are SGHVS and FNYEAQ. CDR3 length: 15 residues. The CDR3 nucleotides are TGTGCCAGCAGCCCTCAATTTGGCCCGGGACAGGGGTACTACTTC. Its translation is CASSPQFGPGQGYYF.

The chain couples TRBV28 to TRBJ1-4; TRBD1 matches 8 bases. Germline CDR1 MDHEN, CDR2 SYDVKM. This CDR3 is built from 16 residues. The junction had 0 bases not matched to a gene; V was cut back by 0 bases and J by 0 bases. The CDR3 coding sequence is TGTGCCAGCAGTTTATGGACAGGGGCAACTAATGAAAAACTGTTTTTT. This translates into CASSLWTGATNEKLFF.

The chain joins TRBV5-4 to TRBJ1-6; D might be TRBD1 (6 bases). Per germline, CDR1 SGHNT and CDR2 YYREEE (reference sequence). The CDR3 sequence is 16 residues long. Trimming pared 0 bases from V and 7 bases from J, leaving 14 bases between. The CDR3 sequence: CASSLDPGHTNSPLHF. CDR3 nucleotides: TGTGCCAGCAGCTTGGATCCGGGACATACCAATTCACCCCTCCACTTT.

The rearrangement links TRBV4-1 to TRBJ1-4, with 9 bases identical to TRBD1. The V gene end was trimmed by 0 bases and the J gene end by 0 bases; junction bases not matched to a gene: 11. The germline V gene has CDR1 MGHRA and CDR2 YSYEKL. The length of the CDR3 is 20 residues. CDR3 protein: CASSQEWGGDRAATNEKLFF. The CDR3, as DNA: TGCGCCAGCAGCCAAGAGTGGGGCGGGGACAGGGCTGCAACTAATGAAAAACTGTTTTTT.

The chain carries TRBV16 and TRBJ2-1; 8 positions match TRBD2. Germline CDR1 reads KGHSY; CDR2 reads FQNENV. The CDR3 covers 15 residues. Losses at the gene ends were 7 bases for V and 0 bases for J; bases not matched to a gene: 5. CDR3 amino acids: CASTDRGGSYNEQFF. CDR3 DNA: TGTGCCAGCACTGACCGGGGGGGCTCCTACAATGAGCAGTTCTTC.